Listed below are T cell receptor beta chains from one sample, sequenced in a study of control samples from healthy donors and cancer patients. TCRdb keeps only in-frame clones here, not all; method: immunoSEQ multiplex PCR. There are about 220,000 clones in the sample; about 95% occur only once, and less than 1.6% lies in the top ten. The specimen was blood. The receptors stem from a man aged 45-65 years in good health. Both conserved end residues are part of each CDR3. The order of the fields is clone size, V gene, J gene, D gene, CDR3 DNA, CDR3 protein. The D gene is left open where the match is weak. Part of the rows lack a size; the others show once, few, many or a class for expanded clones.

size: NA
V: TRBV4-1
J: TRBJ2-1
D: NA
DNA: TGCGCCAGCAGGGAAAGGGTGGGCTTCCCCTACAATGAGCAGTTCTTC
CDR3: CASRERVGFPYNEQFF

size: NA
V: TRBV4-1
J: TRBJ2-5
D: TRBD2
DNA: TGCGCCAGCAGCCCCATCGGTGGAGCGGGGGGGCCTGAGACCCAGTACTTC
CDR3: CASSPIGGAGGPETQYF

size: NA
V: TRBV7-8
J: TRBJ2-7
D: NA
DNA: TGTGCCAGCAGCTTAGGGACGGGGTTCTACGAGCAGTACTTC
CDR3: CASSLGTGFYEQYF

size: NA
V: TRBV27
J: TRBJ2-3
D: NA
DNA: TGTGCCAGCAGCCTCGGCAGGGTTCCTGGGGATACGCAGTATTTT
CDR3: CASSLGRVPGDTQYF

size: NA
V: TRBV6-5
J: TRBJ2-7
D: TRBD1
DNA: TGTGCCAGCAGTTACTCGGTAGGACAGGCATCCTACGAGCAGTACTTC
CDR3: CASSYSVGQASYEQYF

size: once
V: TRBV12-3/TRBV12-4
J: TRBJ1-2
D: TRBD1
DNA: TGTGCCAGCAGTGAACAGGGGAACTATGGCTACACCTTC
CDR3: CASSEQGNYGYTF

size: NA
V: TRBV6-5
J: TRBJ1-2
D: NA
DNA: TGTGCCAGCAGGCCCCTCCTTACAGGGAATTATGGCTACACCTTC
CDR3: CASRPLLTGNYGYTF

size: NA
V: TRBV7-9
J: TRBJ1-1
D: NA
DNA: TGTGCCAGCAGCTTAGTTTTGGAGGCGGGAGCTTTCTTT
CDR3: CASSLVLEAGAFF

size: NA
V: TRBV6-1
J: TRBJ1-1
D: NA
DNA: TGTGCCAGCAGTGAAACACTACAGTACACTGAAGCTTTCTTT
CDR3: CASSETLQYTEAFF

size: NA
V: TRBV19
J: TRBJ1-6
D: NA
DNA: TGTGCCAGTAGGAGCTCCTATAATTCACCCCTCCACTTT
CDR3: CASRSSYNSPLHF

size: once
V: TRBV11-2
J: TRBJ2-7
D: TRBD2
DNA: TGTGCCAGCAGTCTAGCGGGGGTCGGCGAGCAGTACTTC
CDR3: CASSLAGVGEQYF

size: NA
V: TRBV27
J: TRBJ2-3
D: TRBD1
DNA: TGTGCCAGCAGTTGGGGAGGGACAGGGGTAGTAACGCAGTATTTT
CDR3: CASSWGGTGVVTQYF

size: NA
V: TRBV5-1
J: TRBJ2-2
D: NA
DNA: TGCGCCAGCAGCTTGGGACAGGCGGAGGCCGGGGAGCTGTTTTTT
CDR3: CASSLGQAEAGELFF

size: NA
V: TRBV7-7
J: TRBJ2-7
D: TRBD2
DNA: TGTGCTAGCAGCTTGGTCCCGGGGGGCGAGCAGTACTTC
CDR3: CASSLVPGGEQYF

size: NA
V: TRBV2
J: TRBJ1-2
D: TRBD1
DNA: TGTGCCAGCAGACTGCCGGGACAGCTGGGGTATGGCTACACCTTC
CDR3: CASRLPGQLGYGYTF

size: NA
V: TRBV19
J: TRBJ2-2
D: NA
DNA: TGTGCCAGTAGTAGGGTCGGTGTCACCGGGGAGCTGTTTTTT
CDR3: CASSRVGVTGELFF

size: NA
V: TRBV6-5
J: TRBJ2-5
D: NA
DNA: TGTGCCAGCAGTTACTCGGGGGGCCGGGAGACCCAGTACTTC
CDR3: CASSYSGGRETQYF

size: NA
V: TRBV15
J: TRBJ2-2
D: NA
DNA: TGTGCCACCAGCAGGGGAACCGGGGAGCTGTTTTTT
CDR3: CATSRGTGELFF

size: NA
V: TRBV18
J: TRBJ1-3
D: NA
DNA: TGTGCCAGCTCACCCAGGGCCCCCGGCTCTGGAAACACCATATATTTT
CDR3: CASSPRAPGSGNTIYF

size: NA
V: TRBV2
J: TRBJ2-1
D: NA
DNA: TGTGCCAGCAGTGAAAGGACAGGCGGGGGCAATGAGCAGTTCTTC
CDR3: CASSERTGGGNEQFF

size: NA
V: TRBV3-1/TRBV3-2
J: TRBJ1-2
D: TRBD1
DNA: TGTGCCAGCAGCCTGACGACAGGGAGATATGGCTACACCTTC
CDR3: CASSLTTGRYGYTF

size: NA
V: TRBV28
J: TRBJ1-3
D: NA
DNA: TGTGCCAGCAGTTTATCCGAGGGGGTCTCTGGAAACACCATATATTTT
CDR3: CASSLSEGVSGNTIYF

size: NA
V: TRBV29-1
J: TRBJ2-6
D: NA
DNA: TGCAGCGTTGACATCACTGGGGCCAACGTCCTGACTTTC
CDR3: CSVDITGANVLTF

size: NA
V: TRBV10-3
J: TRBJ1-4
D: NA
DNA: TGTGCCATCAGTGAGTCGAGGCCGCGGACAGATGAAAAACTGTTTTTT
CDR3: CAISESRPRTDEKLFF

size: NA
V: TRBV9
J: TRBJ1-1
D: NA
DNA: TGTGCCAGCAGCGTATCCTCCGAGAACACTGAAGCTTTCTTT
CDR3: CASSVSSENTEAFF

size: NA
V: TRBV18
J: TRBJ1-1
D: TRBD1
DNA: TGTGCCAGCTCCGTGACAGGGGGCACTGAAGCTTTCTTT
CDR3: CASSVTGGTEAFF

size: NA
V: TRBV19
J: TRBJ1-2
D: NA
DNA: TGTGCCAGTGCCCAAGAGGGTGGCGATGGCTACACCTTC
CDR3: CASAQEGGDGYTF

size: NA
V: TRBV5-4
J: TRBJ2-7
D: TRBD1
DNA: TGTGCCAGCAGTCGGACAGGGTACGAGCAGTACTTC
CDR3: CASSRTGYEQYF

size: NA
V: TRBV18
J: TRBJ1-1
D: TRBD1
DNA: TGTGCCAGCTCCTCCGGAGGGGGCGGAGAGGCTTTCTTT
CDR3: CASSSGGGGEAFF

size: NA
V: TRBV7-3
J: TRBJ2-7
D: NA
DNA: TGTGCCAGCAGCTTAGACAGGTTGGCCTCCTACGAGCAGTACTTC
CDR3: CASSLDRLASYEQYF

size: NA
V: TRBV5-1
J: TRBJ1-1
D: NA
DNA: TGCGCCAGCAGCGCCCGGGACACAGAGGGGGCTTTCTTT
CDR3: CASSARDTEGAFF

size: NA
V: TRBV12-3/TRBV12-4
J: TRBJ1-2
D: NA
DNA: TGTGCCAGCAGTTGGACAGTCTATGGCTACACCTTC
CDR3: CASSWTVYGYTF

size: NA
V: TRBV29-1
J: TRBJ1-2
D: TRBD1
DNA: TGCAGCGCTGGGAGCGGACAGGGGGTGAATGGCTACACCTTC
CDR3: CSAGSGQGVNGYTF

size: NA
V: TRBV4-1
J: TRBJ1-2
D: TRBD1
DNA: TGCGCCAGCAGCTCCCGGACAGGGGAAGGTGGTGGCTACACCTTC
CDR3: CASSSRTGEGGGYTF

size: NA
V: TRBV7-9
J: TRBJ2-5
D: TRBD2
DNA: TGTGCCAGCAGCTTTGGTAGCGGGGGACTCCAAGAGACCCAGTACTTC
CDR3: CASSFGSGGLQETQYF

size: NA
V: TRBV19
J: TRBJ2-2
D: NA
DNA: TGTGCCAGTAGTGTCGGACGGACCAACACCGGGGAGCTGTTTTTT
CDR3: CASSVGRTNTGELFF

size: NA
V: TRBV11-2
J: TRBJ1-1
D: NA
DNA: TGTGCCAGCAGCTCAAGGGTTGCGCACACTGAAGCTTTCTTT
CDR3: CASSSRVAHTEAFF

size: NA
V: TRBV13
J: TRBJ2-4
D: NA
DNA: TGTGCCAGCAGCCAAGTGGCAGGGTACGCCAAAAACATTCAGTACTTC
CDR3: CASSQVAGYAKNIQYF

size: once
V: TRBV11-2
J: TRBJ1-2
D: TRBD1
DNA: TGTGCCAGCAGCTTAGATCTTTGGACAGGGGGTTATGGCTACACCTTC
CDR3: CASSLDLWTGGYGYTF

size: NA
V: TRBV5-5
J: TRBJ1-5
D: NA
DNA: TGTGCCAGCAGCTTGATTTGGGGGAATCAGCCCCAGCATTTT
CDR3: CASSLIWGNQPQHF

size: NA
V: TRBV19
J: TRBJ1-2
D: NA
DNA: TGTGCCAGTATCCCGATACAGAATAGCTATGGCTACACCTTC
CDR3: CASIPIQNSYGYTF

size: NA
V: TRBV5-1
J: TRBJ2-2
D: NA
DNA: TGCGCCAGCAGTCCCACCGAGAACACCGGGGAGCTGTTTTTT
CDR3: CASSPTENTGELFF

size: NA
V: TRBV6-5
J: TRBJ1-1
D: NA
DNA: TGTGCCAGCAGTTTCTCCAGGCCGAACACTGAAGCTTTCTTT
CDR3: CASSFSRPNTEAFF

size: few
V: TRBV29-1
J: TRBJ2-7
D: NA
DNA: TGCAGCGTTGCGCCCCCCGCCGGGGGCGAGCAGTACTTC
CDR3: CSVAPPAGGEQYF

size: NA
V: TRBV7-2
J: TRBJ1-2
D: NA
DNA: TGTGCCAGCAGCTTACTGGGAGCCCCCTATGGCTACACCTTC
CDR3: CASSLLGAPYGYTF